This T cell receptor (beta chain) originates from a study of multiple sclerosis patients with progressive multifocal leukoencephalopathy. Every PCR reaction included synthetic inline CDR3 controls for all V-J pairings. Generated by immunoSEQ multiplex PCR, the TCRdb table keeps only in-frame clones and is missing some. Of about 30,000 clones in the sample, over 75% were seen once. The time point here: time of PML onset. Detection of JC virus DNA in cerebrospinal fluid confirmed PML diagnosed from clinical and MRI findings. The CDR3 is 16 residues long. Per the germline V gene, CDR1 is MGHRA and CDR2 is YSYEKL. Unmatched junction bases numbered 7, after V lost 1 base and J lost 7 bases.

The sequenced sample was PBMCs, obtained from a patient treated with natalizumab. J is TRBJ1-5 and V is TRBV4-1; 10 bases are a match to TRBD1. This sequence originates from a human donor with progressive multifocal leukoencephalopathy. CDR3 nucleotides: TGCGCCAGCAGCCAAGCGTTGGGACAGGGGAACCAGCCCCAGCATTTT. Translation gives CASSQALGQGNQPQHF.